This TCR beta chain was captured by sequencing in a study of identical twins. Overall study results and limits: Sequences that were out-of-frame, alpha and twin-shared displayed an excess of low generation probability. Monozygotic twins shared more out-of-frame TCR alpha than recombination models predicted.

Unique molecular identifiers were in the cDNA, with template-switch universal primer binding. MiXCR was run by TCRdb on the 5' RACE reads, yielding one entry per CDR3 protein. The sample carries hundreds of thousands of distinct CDR3 sequences, 8% to 9.5% recorded once. Unmatched junction bases numbered 4, after V lost 1 base and J lost 4 bases. CDR1 and CDR2 (germline): KGHDR, SFDVKD. The CDR3 length is 16 residues. Note on this clonotype: Its antigen remains unknown.

These sequences were also reported in another study, on yellow fever vaccine responses in identical twins.

The gene calls are TRBV24-1 and TRBJ2-1; 9 bases match TRBD1. Material: CD8+ T cells sorted from blood. This TCR derives from a woman younger than 30 in good health. As DNA, the CDR3 is TGTGCCACCAGTGATTTAAAGGACAGGGGTTACAATGAGCAGTTCTTC. This gives the protein CATSDLKDRGYNEQFF.